The 9 T cell receptor beta chains reported below all come from one sample, sequenced in a study of blood T cell repertoires in COVID-19. This table comes from immunoSEQ multiplex PCR, and its TCRdb copy is limited to in-frame clones, with some not included. The sample consists of around 200,000 clones, 70% to 90% of them appearing once. Source material: PBMCs or T cells enriched from blood (not recorded which). Receptor source: a man aged 25-45 years who had recovered from COVID-19.

The chain uses TRBV16 and TRBJ2-7; D not certain. This CDR3 comprises 18 residues. V lost 0 bases, J lost 0 bases, and 18 bases lay in between. Looked up from germline, CDR1 is KGHSY and CDR2 is FQNENV. Written as DNA, the CDR3 is TGTGCCAGCAGCCAATCCAACTCCGACTTTTTAAGCTCCTACGAGCAGTACTTC. Residues: CASSQSNSDFLSSYEQYF.

The DNA for the CDR3 is TGTGCCAGCAGCACCCGAACCGGGGGTGAGCAGTTCTTC. Translating it yields CASSTRTGGEQFF. The V and J genes are TRBV9 and TRBJ2-1; weak D call: TRBD2 (6 bases). The germline gives CDR1 SGDLS, CDR2 YYNGEE. V gave up 4 bases and J gave up 9 bases, with 14 bases separating them. The CDR3 length is 13 residues.

In its sample, this clone was seen once. The genes are TRBV5-5 and TRBJ2-7, with TRBD1 matching 8 bases. The CDR3 is 14 residues long. The germline gives CDR1 SGHKS, CDR2 YYEKEE (reference sequence). With 3 bases clipped from V and 1 base from J, the junction kept 3 bases outside the gene matches. The CDR3 loop reads CASSWTGSSYEQYF. The CDR3 DNA follows: TGTGCCAGCAGCTGGACAGGGAGTTCCTACGAGCAGTACTTC.

The rearrangement links TRBV7-6 to TRBJ1-4, with D perhaps matching TRBD1 (5 bases). The V gene lost 1 base and the J gene lost 0 bases, with 12 bases spanning the gap. The CDR3 runs to 17 residues. Germline V gives CDR1 SGHVS, CDR2 FNYEAQ. The CDR3 bases are TGTGCCAGCAGCTTAGAAAGGCACAGGCCAACTAATGAAAAACTGTTTTTT. It specifies CASSLERHRPTNEKLFF.

V is TRBV28 and J is TRBJ1-5; a weak D match, TRBD1 (6 bases). V lost 7 bases and J lost 4, with 17 bases in between. This CDR3 has 15 residues. Germline CDR1 is MDHEN and CDR2 is SYDVKM. CDR3 in amino acids: CASIPAGGRNQPQHF. CDR3 coding DNA: TGTGCCAGCATCCCAGCGGGGGGGCGAAATCAGCCCCAGCATTTT.

The chain is built from TRBV6-5 and TRBJ2-3; possible D gene TRBD2, 5 bases. CDR3 length: 16 residues. Per germline, CDR1 MNHEY and CDR2 SVGAGI. V lost 3 bases, J lost 4 bases, and 17 bases lay in between. CDR3 sequence (DNA): TGTGCCAGCAGTTATAGGCTATTTTCGGGGTCAGATACGCAGTATTTT. The encoded protein is CASSYRLFSGSDTQYF.

The chain combines TRBV27 with TRBJ2-4; TRBD2 might be the D (6 bases). The CDR3 totals 15 residues. With 6 bases removed from V and 3 bases from J, the gap between germline ends came to 15 bases. The germline V gene encodes CDR1 MNHEY and CDR2 SMNVEV (reference sequence). CDR3: CASRLGGIGKNIQYF. The CDR3 bases are TGTGCCAGCAGACTGGGGGGAATTGGCAAAAACATTCAGTACTTC.

The chain recombines TRBV28 with TRBJ1-5, with 10 positions matching TRBD1. V gave up 6 bases and J gave up 0 bases; unmatched junction bases: 5. CDR1 is MDHEN, CDR2 SYDVKM, per germline. CDR3 size: 16 residues. The DNA of the CDR3 is TGTGCCAGCAGCCTGACAGGGGGCTATAGCAATCAGCCCCAGCATTTT. Translating it yields CASSLTGGYSNQPQHF.

The chain links TRBV14 to TRBJ1-2; D is perhaps TRBD1 (5 bases). V was trimmed by 4 bases and J by 5 bases, leaving 14 bases between them. The CDR3 has 14 amino acids. Germline assignment: CDR1 SGHDN and CDR2 FVKESK. Here the CDR3 reads CASSRTGGPYGYTF. The CDR3 coding sequence is TGTGCCAGCAGCCGTACAGGAGGGCCATATGGCTACACCTTC. Full variable domain (rest looked up from reference TRBV14 and TRBJ1-2): EAGVTQFPSHSVIEKGQTVTLRCDPISGHDNLYWYRRVMGKEIKFLLHFVKESKQDESGMPNNRFLAERTGGTYSTLKVQPAELEDSGVYFCASSRTGGPYGYTFGSGTRLTVV.